This record covers a single T cell receptor (beta chain). This record belongs to a study of shared clonotypes between healthy human individuals. Study-level information: There were three CD4 naive, three CD4 memory, two CD8 naive and one CD8 memory plates per donor.

Germline CDR1 and CDR2: SGHAT and FQNNGV. The CDR3 consists of 12 residues. V lost 4 bases, J lost 8 bases, and 2 bases stayed unmatched. All donors were Caucasian adults living in Nashville, Tennessee. The split of CD4+ cells yielded CD45RA+ naive and CD45RA-negative memory subsets. TCRdb's table, derived via immunoSEQ multiplex PCR, lists solely in-frame clones and lacks some. The data contain hundreds of thousands of clones, roughly 73% of them seen just once; the ten biggest clones take up about 1.8%. The sample taken for sequencing was memory CD4+ T cells sorted from blood. Subset defined: CD45RA-negative fraction. The sequence came from a woman in her 30s in good health. The chain uses TRBV11-2 and TRBJ2-1; 7 bases agree with TRBD1. The CDR3 nucleotides read TGTGCCAGCAGCTCCACAGGGGATGAGCAGTTCTTC. Translating gives CASSSTGDEQFF.